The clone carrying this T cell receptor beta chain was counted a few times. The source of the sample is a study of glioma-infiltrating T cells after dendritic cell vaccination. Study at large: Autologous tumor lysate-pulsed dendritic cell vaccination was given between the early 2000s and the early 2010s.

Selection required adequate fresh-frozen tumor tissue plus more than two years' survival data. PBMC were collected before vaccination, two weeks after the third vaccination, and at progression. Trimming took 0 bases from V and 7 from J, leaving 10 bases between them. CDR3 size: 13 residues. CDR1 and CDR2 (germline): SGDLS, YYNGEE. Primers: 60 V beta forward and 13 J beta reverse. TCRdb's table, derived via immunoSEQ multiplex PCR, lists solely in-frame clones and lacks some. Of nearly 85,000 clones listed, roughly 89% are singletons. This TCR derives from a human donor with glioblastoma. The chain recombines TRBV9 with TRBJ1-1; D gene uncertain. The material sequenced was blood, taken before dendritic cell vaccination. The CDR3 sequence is CASSVDPVSEAFF. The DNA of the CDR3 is TGTGCCAGCAGCGTAGACCCGGTAAGTGAAGCTTTCTTT.